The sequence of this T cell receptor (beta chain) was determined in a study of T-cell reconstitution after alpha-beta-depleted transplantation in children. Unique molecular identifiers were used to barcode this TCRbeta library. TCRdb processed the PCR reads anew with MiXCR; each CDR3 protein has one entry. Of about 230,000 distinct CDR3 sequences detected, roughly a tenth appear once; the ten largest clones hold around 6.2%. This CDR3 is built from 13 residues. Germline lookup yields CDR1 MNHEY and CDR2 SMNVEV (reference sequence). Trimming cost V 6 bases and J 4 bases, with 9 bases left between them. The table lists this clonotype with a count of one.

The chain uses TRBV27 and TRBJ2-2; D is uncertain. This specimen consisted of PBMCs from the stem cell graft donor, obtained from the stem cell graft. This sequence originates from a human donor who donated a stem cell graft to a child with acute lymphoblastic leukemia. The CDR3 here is CASRGSLTGELFF. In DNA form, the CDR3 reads TGTGCCAGCAGGGGGTCACTCACCGGGGAGCTGTTTTTT.